Below, 23 T cell receptor beta chains from the same sample are listed, as sequenced in a study of response to subunit inactivated influenza vaccine. TCRdb called the RT-PCR reads again in MiXCR, with one record for every CDR3 protein. The sample includes about 620,000 distinct CDR3 sequences, 12% seen only once; the top ten take roughly 10%. Sample: PBMCs from blood, taken on the day of vaccination. Receptors originate from a man aged 50-59 years who received an inactivated influenza vaccine.

The chain combines TRBV5-1 with TRBJ2-6; D is uncertain. CDR1 is SGHRS, CDR2 YFSETQ, per germline. The CDR3 is 16 residues long. V lost 2 bases to trimming and J lost 0 bases, with 9 bases between them. CDR3 nucleotide sequence: TGCGCCAGCAGCTTCGGCGGAGACTCTGGGGCCAACGTCCTGACTTTC. Translation: CASSFGGDSGANVLTF.

The genes are TRBV12-3 or TRBV12-4 and TRBJ1-2; D is unclear. CDR3 length: 14 amino acids. The ends were cut back, 2 bases at V and 1 base at J, with 8 bases in the middle. CDR3 DNA sequence: TGTGCCAGCAGTTTATCCGGCGTTAACTATGGCTACACCTTC. Encoded protein: CASSLSGVNYGYTF.

A few counts support this clonotype. The V gene is TRBV20-1, the J gene TRBJ1-5; the match to TRBD1 covers 8 bases. This CDR3 comprises 12 residues. Trimming removed 4 bases from V and 5 bases from J; junction bases left unmatched: 1. CDR1 and CDR2 from the germline V gene are DFQATT and SNEGSKA (reference sequence). CDR3 nucleotides: TGCAGTGCTAAGACAGGGGATCAGCCCCAGCATTTT. Its translation: CSAKTGDQPQHF.

This chain joins TRBV12-3 or TRBV12-4 and TRBJ1-1; D gene unclear. The CDR3 spans 15 residues. V dropped 5 bases and J dropped 7 bases, with 20 bases sitting between them. The CDR3 region has the DNA TGTGCCAGCAGTAACCACATGGAGCTCGGAGTTGAAGCTTTCTTT. It is translated as CASSNHMELGVEAFF.

The V gene is TRBV12-3 or TRBV12-4, the J gene TRBJ2-3; D gene uncertain. Trimming left V 6 bases short and J 0 bases short, with 13 bases between. The CDR3 loop spans 15 amino acids. In DNA, the CDR3 is TGTGCCAGCAGCGCGACTTTCCCTAGCACAGATACGCAGTATTTT. Amino acid sequence: CASSATFPSTDTQYF.

V and J are TRBV9 and TRBJ2-1; TRBD2 matches at 8 bases. Per the germline V gene, CDR1 is SGDLS and CDR2 is YYNGEE. There are 15 residues in the CDR3. Trimming at V came to 4 bases and at J to 7 bases, leaving 10 bases not matched to a gene. Here the CDR3 reads CASSPRGLGDNEQFF. CDR3 in DNA: TGTGCCAGCAGCCCGAGGGGACTAGGAGATAATGAGCAGTTCTTC.

The V call is TRBV7-6, the J call TRBJ2-7; D possibly corresponds to TRBD1 (6 bases). V was cut by 0 bases and J by 3 bases, with 12 bases left in between. The CDR3 spans 15 residues. Germline V gene sequence: CDR1 SGHVS, CDR2 FNYEAQ. In DNA form, the CDR3 reads TGTGCCAGCAGCTTAGCTATGGGGGCGAACTACGAGCAGTACTTC. Its translation: CASSLAMGANYEQYF.

This sequence joins TRBV7-2 and TRBJ1-1, with a possible D match to TRBD1 (6 bases). Deletions cut 2 bases from V and 3 bases from J, with 16 bases between. The germline V gene has CDR1 SGHTA and CDR2 FQGNSA. This CDR3 has 16 residues. CDR3: CASSLQLTQGHTEAFF. CDR3 bases: TGTGCCAGCAGCTTACAACTAACCCAGGGGCACACTGAAGCTTTCTTT.

The J gene is TRBJ1-4, the V gene TRBV4-1, with 8 bases matching TRBD1. Germline V CDR1 and CDR2: MGHRA, YSYEKL. After removal of 0 bases from V and 8 bases from J, the junction contained 14 bases not matched to a gene. The CDR3 runs 18 residues. CDR3 sequence: CASSQDRRSGGEIEKLFF. The DNA for the CDR3 is TGCGCCAGCAGCCAAGATCGTAGGTCAGGGGGCGAGATCGAAAAACTGTTTTTT.

This clonotype was observed a few times. V gene TRBV4-3 combines with J gene TRBJ2-3, with D perhaps TRBD2 (5 bases). Germline-derived CDR1 and CDR2 are LGHNA and YSLEER. This CDR3 contains 16 residues. V gave up 0 bases and J gave up 1 base, with 11 bases separating them. The CDR3 loop reads CASSQDLVGGTDTQYF. CDR3 coding DNA: TGCGCCAGCAGCCAAGATTTAGTGGGAGGCACAGATACGCAGTATTTT.

This clonotype was seen more than once but under ten times. CDR3 DNA sequence: TGTGCCAGCAGTAAGGGGGAGGCCGGGGCCAACGTCCTGACTTTC. Translated: CASSKGEAGANVLTF. The chain carries TRBV28 and TRBJ2-6; D tentatively fits TRBD1 or TRBD2 (6 bases each). CDR3 length: 15 amino acids. The germline gives CDR1 MDHEN, CDR2 SYDVKM. Between the trimmed V and J ends, which lost 5 bases and 4 bases, there was a span of 12 bases.

At least ten counts were recorded for this clonotype. The CDR3 DNA reads TGTGCCAGCAAGCGGGGCTTAGCTGAAAAACTGTTTTTT. It is translated as CASKRGLAEKLFF. The V gene is TRBV2, the J gene TRBJ1-4; weak D call: TRBD1 (5 bases). Germline V gene sequence: CDR1 SNHLY, CDR2 FYNNEI. The V end lost 7 bases, the J end lost 7 bases, and 13 bases lay between the germline ends. The CDR3 contains 13 residues.

This chain uses TRBV6-2 or TRBV6-3 with TRBJ2-7; 10 nucleotides align to TRBD1. The germline CDR1 and CDR2 sequences are MNHEY and SVGEGT. CDR3 length: 18 amino acids. Trimming cost V 0 bases and J 4 bases; bases outside gene matches: 12. The CDR3 here is CASSYSLSDRGMPYEQYF. In DNA form, the CDR3 reads TGTGCCAGCAGTTACTCCCTCTCGGACAGGGGGATGCCTTACGAGCAGTACTTC.

This clonotype was seen a handful of times. V usage is TRBV27 and J usage is TRBJ2-7, with D perhaps matching TRBD1 or TRBD2 (6 bases each). CDR3 length equals 11 residues. V was clipped by 11 bases and J by 3 bases, with 11 bases between them. Germline lookup yields CDR1 MNHEY and CDR2 SMNVEV (reference sequence). DNA for the CDR3: TGTGCCGCGGGACAACACTACGAGCAGTACTTC. It is translated as CAAGQHYEQYF.

This rearrangement joins TRBV29-1 to TRBJ2-1; D is perhaps TRBD1 or TRBD2 (5 bases each). The CDR3 consists of 15 residues. CDR1 is SQVTM and CDR2 is ANQGSEA in the germline V gene. Trimming cost V 4 bases and J 0 bases, with 13 bases left between them. The CDR3 protein is CSVAGLGRSYNEQFF. The CDR3 nucleotides are TGCAGCGTTGCGGGGCTTGGACGCTCCTACAATGAGCAGTTCTTC.

This CDR3 is CASSVVSGAGTQYF. DNA of the CDR3: TGTGCCAGCAGCGTTGTAAGCGGAGCGGGGACCCAGTACTTC. J is TRBJ2-5 and V is TRBV9, with D perhaps TRBD2 (6 bases). The germline V gene has CDR1 SGDLS and CDR2 YYNGEE. The CDR3 spans 14 residues. Trimming stripped 2 bases from V and 7 bases from J, with 15 bases between.

This chain's CDR3 is CASSEAPMAYEQYF. In DNA, the CDR3 is TGTGCCAGCAGTGAAGCGCCCATGGCCTACGAGCAGTACTTC. This chain joins TRBV2 and TRBJ2-7; D is unclear. CDR3 length: 14 amino acids. Germline V gene data show CDR1 as SNHLY and CDR2 as FYNNEI. The V end was cut by 0 bases, the J end by 2 bases, with 8 bases between. The whole variable domain, filled in from reference TRBV2 and TRBJ2-7, reads EPEVTQTPSHQVTQMGQEVILRCVPISNHLYFYWYRQILGQKVEFLVSFYNNEISEKSEIFDDQFSVERPDGSNFTLKIRSTKLEDSAMYFCASSEAPMAYEQYFGPGTRLTVT.

In its sample, this clonotype was seen a few times. The chain has TRBV4-2 and TRBJ2-1; 7 positions match TRBD2. This CDR3 contains 18 residues. The J segment lost 0 bases and the V segment lost 0 bases, leaving 8 bases of the junction unmatched. Looked up from germline, CDR1 is LGHNA and CDR2 is YNFKEQ. The CDR3: CASSQDEGRGVSYNEQFF. DNA for the CDR3: TGTGCCAGCAGCCAAGATGAAGGGAGGGGAGTCTCCTACAATGAGCAGTTCTTC.

The CDR3 DNA reads as TGTGCCAGCAGTTACTCGGGCGTGGGCCGGTCCGGCGAGCAGTACTTC. This codes for CASSYSGVGRSGEQYF. The genes are TRBV6-2 or TRBV6-3 and TRBJ2-7; D remains ambiguous. Germline CDR1 MNHEY, CDR2 SVGEGT. The CDR3 spans 16 residues. Trimming took 0 bases from V and 6 from J, leaving 18 bases between them.

The rearrangement joins TRBV11-3 to TRBJ2-1; D remains ambiguous. This CDR3 is built from 15 residues. Germline CDR1 reads SGHNT; CDR2 reads YENEEA. V was shortened by 0 bases and J by 4 bases, with 10 bases between the two germline ends. This chain's CDR3 is CASSLDRVGYNEQFF. The CDR3 DNA sequence: TGTGCCAGCAGCTTAGATCGTGTAGGGTACAATGAGCAGTTCTTC.

This clonotype has a handful of counts. The V and J genes are TRBV4-3 and TRBJ2-4; TRBD1 aligns across 8 bases. The germline V gene encodes CDR1 LGHNA and CDR2 YSLEER. The trim removed 1 base at V and 2 bases at J, leaving 7 bases unmatched. This CDR3 has 17 residues. The CDR3: CASSQVSGGATKNIQYF. The CDR3 nucleotides read TGCGCCAGCAGCCAAGTGTCAGGGGGCGCGACCAAAAACATTCAGTACTTC.

This clonotype was seen a few times. The V gene is TRBV11-2, the J gene TRBJ2-7, with TRBD2 matching 12 bases. The CDR3 has 18 amino acids. Trimming removed 5 bases from V and 0 bases from J; junction bases left unmatched: 11. Per germline, CDR1 SGHAT and CDR2 FQNNGV. The CDR3 DNA sequence: TGTGCCAGCAGCCCCCGCCCCACGACTAGCGGGGGCTCCTACGAGCAGTACTTC. It yields the protein CASSPRPTTSGGSYEQYF.

This clonotype was picked up many times. This chain connects TRBV11-2 to TRBJ2-4; D remains unclear. The ends were cut back, 4 bases at V and 0 bases at J, with 7 bases in the middle. The CDR3 covers 14 residues. Germline CDR1 reads SGHAT; CDR2 reads FQNNGV. The CDR3 reads CASSSPLAKNIQYF. As DNA, the CDR3 is TGTGCCAGCAGCTCCCCTCTAGCCAAAAACATTCAGTACTTC.